The rows below give T cell receptor beta chains drawn from one sample of a study of response to subunit inactivated influenza vaccine. TCRdb itself ran the RT-PCR reads through MiXCR, one entry per CDR3 protein. This table holds under 800,000 distinct CDR3 sequences, around 14% found once. Sequenced here: PBMCs from blood, sampled around 15 days before vaccination. The receptor source for this set is a man in his fifties who received an inactivated influenza vaccine. Each CDR3 is given with its conserved first and last residue. Each record gives: J gene, clone size, V gene, D gene, CDR3 protein, CDR3 DNA. The D gene is left open where the match is weak. Only part of the rows carry a size: once, few, many, or a class if the clone is expanded.

j_call: TRBJ2-3; clone_size: NA; v_call: TRBV5-1; d_call: NA; cdr3_aa: CASSLWPTPTDTQYF; cdr3_nt: TGCGCCAGCAGCTTGTGGCCGACCCCCACAGATACGCAGTATTTT
j_call: TRBJ2-2; clone_size: few; v_call: TRBV7-7; d_call: NA; cdr3_aa: CASSGAPGDTGELFF; cdr3_nt: TGTGCCAGCAGCGGTGCCCCGGGGGACACCGGGGAGCTGTTTTTT
j_call: TRBJ2-2; clone_size: few; v_call: TRBV15; d_call: NA; cdr3_aa: CATRPITGTANTGELFF; cdr3_nt: TGTGCCACCAGACCCATAACCGGGACGGCGAACACCGGGGAGCTGTTTTTT
j_call: TRBJ2-7; clone_size: few; v_call: TRBV7-2; d_call: NA; cdr3_aa: CASSSESEQYF; cdr3_nt: TGTGCCAGCAGCTCGGAAAGTGAGCAGTACTTC
j_call: TRBJ2-3; clone_size: few; v_call: TRBV25-1; d_call: NA; cdr3_aa: CASSDRDRRGRTDTQYF; cdr3_nt: TGTGCCAGCAGTGATCGAGATCGTAGGGGACGCACAGATACGCAGTATTTT
j_call: TRBJ2-7; clone_size: NA; v_call: TRBV12-3/TRBV12-4; d_call: NA; cdr3_aa: CASSFGWEQYF; cdr3_nt: TGTGCCAGCAGTTTCGGGTGGGAGCAGTACTTC
j_call: TRBJ2-5; clone_size: NA; v_call: TRBV6-2/TRBV6-3; d_call: TRBD2; cdr3_aa: CASSRPPSGTETQYF; cdr3_nt: TGTGCCAGCAGTAGGCCCCCTAGCGGGACAGAGACCCAGTACTTC
j_call: TRBJ2-3; clone_size: many; v_call: TRBV20-1; d_call: TRBD2; cdr3_aa: CSAPGTTTQYF; cdr3_nt: TGCAGTGCTCCCGGGACTACAACGCAGTATTTT
j_call: TRBJ2-7; clone_size: few; v_call: TRBV4-2; d_call: NA; cdr3_aa: CASSQDGRPYEQYF; cdr3_nt: TGTGCCAGCAGCCAAGATGGCAGGCCCTACGAGCAGTACTTC
j_call: TRBJ2-5; clone_size: NA; v_call: TRBV5-1; d_call: TRBD2; cdr3_aa: CASSLGTSGAQETQYF; cdr3_nt: TGCGCCAGCAGCTTGGGGACTAGCGGGGCCCAAGAGACCCAGTACTTC
j_call: TRBJ2-7; clone_size: NA; v_call: TRBV27; d_call: NA; cdr3_aa: CASSLLSGGTGVNEQYF; cdr3_nt: TGTGCCAGCAGTTTATTGTCTGGCGGGACCGGCGTTAACGAGCAGTACTTC
j_call: TRBJ1-1; clone_size: many; v_call: TRBV7-9; d_call: NA; cdr3_aa: CASSLALRTPGNTEAFF; cdr3_nt: TGTGCCAGCAGCTTAGCTCTTCGGACCCCGGGGAACACTGAAGCTTTCTTT
j_call: TRBJ2-7; clone_size: NA; v_call: TRBV9; d_call: NA; cdr3_aa: CASSVNGPYEQYF; cdr3_nt: TGTGCCAGCAGCGTAAACGGGCCCTACGAGCAGTACTTC
j_call: TRBJ1-2; clone_size: few; v_call: TRBV7-9; d_call: TRBD1; cdr3_aa: CASSSGTAKNNYGYTF; cdr3_nt: TGTGCCAGCAGCTCCGGGACAGCCAAAAATAACTATGGCTACACCTTC
j_call: TRBJ2-1; clone_size: few; v_call: TRBV2; d_call: TRBD2; cdr3_aa: CAICFRATQSGSPNEQFF; cdr3_nt: TGTGCCATCTGTTTTAGGGCCACCCAAAGCGGGAGCCCCAATGAGCAGTTCTTC
j_call: TRBJ2-5; clone_size: many; v_call: TRBV5-1; d_call: TRBD1; cdr3_aa: CASSLGQGQETQYF; cdr3_nt: TGCGCCAGCAGCTTGGGACAGGGCCAAGAGACCCAGTACTTC
j_call: TRBJ2-1; clone_size: few; v_call: TRBV12-3/TRBV12-4; d_call: NA; cdr3_aa: CASSSHLSSYNEQFF; cdr3_nt: TGTGCCAGCTCGTCACACCTGAGCTCCTACAATGAGCAGTTCTTC
j_call: TRBJ2-1; clone_size: NA; v_call: TRBV5-6; d_call: NA; cdr3_aa: CASSFTDARVGWYNEQFF; cdr3_nt: TGTGCCAGCAGCTTCACGGACGCTCGGGTGGGGTGGTACAATGAGCAGTTCTTC
j_call: TRBJ1-1; clone_size: few; v_call: TRBV5-1; d_call: NA; cdr3_aa: CASTMRGGLDTEAFF; cdr3_nt: TGCGCCAGCACTATGAGGGGGGGGTTAGACACTGAAGCTTTCTTT
j_call: TRBJ2-3; clone_size: NA; v_call: TRBV29-1; d_call: NA; cdr3_aa: CSVVRGSLGTDTQYF; cdr3_nt: TGCAGCGTTGTAAGGGGATCGCTTGGCACAGATACGCAGTATTTT
j_call: TRBJ2-5; clone_size: NA; v_call: TRBV7-9; d_call: TRBD1; cdr3_aa: CASSPTGVQETQYF; cdr3_nt: TGTGCCAGCAGCCCTACAGGGGTCCAAGAGACCCAGTACTTC
j_call: TRBJ1-6; clone_size: many; v_call: TRBV28; d_call: NA; cdr3_aa: CASRQGSNSPLHF; cdr3_nt: TGTGCCAGCCGGCAAGGGTCGAATTCACCCCTCCACTTT
j_call: TRBJ2-2; clone_size: few; v_call: TRBV7-8; d_call: TRBD2; cdr3_aa: CASSLPGTSGNTGELFF; cdr3_nt: TGTGCCAGCAGTCTCCCAGGGACTAGCGGAAACACCGGGGAGCTGTTTTTT
j_call: TRBJ1-4; clone_size: few; v_call: TRBV30; d_call: NA; cdr3_aa: CAWSSGASGEKLFF; cdr3_nt: TGTGCCTGGAGCTCCGGGGCGTCGGGTGAAAAACTGTTTTTT
j_call: TRBJ1-3; clone_size: NA; v_call: TRBV6-5; d_call: NA; cdr3_aa: CASSYSGVAHSGNTIYF; cdr3_nt: TGTGCCAGCAGTTACTCGGGGGTAGCTCACTCTGGAAACACCATATATTTT
j_call: TRBJ2-3; clone_size: NA; v_call: TRBV7-9; d_call: NA; cdr3_aa: CASSLFQGREDTQYF; cdr3_nt: TGTGCCAGCAGCTTATTTCAGGGGCGAGAAGATACGCAGTATTTT
j_call: TRBJ2-1; clone_size: many; v_call: TRBV5-1; d_call: TRBD2; cdr3_aa: CASSSGGPILDSYNEQFF; cdr3_nt: TGCGCCAGCAGTAGCGGGGGGCCTATTCTTGACTCCTACAATGAGCAGTTCTTC
j_call: TRBJ1-1; clone_size: many; v_call: TRBV12-3/TRBV12-4; d_call: TRBD1; cdr3_aa: CASRPGTGGTEAFF; cdr3_nt: TGTGCCAGCAGACCCGGGACAGGGGGCACTGAAGCTTTCTTT
j_call: TRBJ2-3; clone_size: NA; v_call: TRBV18; d_call: TRBD2; cdr3_aa: CASSPPSAGGTDTQYF; cdr3_nt: TGTGCCAGCTCACCACCGTCGGCGGGAGGCACAGATACGCAGTATTTT
j_call: TRBJ2-2; clone_size: few; v_call: TRBV6-2/TRBV6-3; d_call: NA; cdr3_aa: CASSYSGRESTGELFF; cdr3_nt: TGTGCCAGCAGTTACTCAGGCAGGGAGTCCACCGGGGAGCTGTTTTTT
j_call: TRBJ2-1; clone_size: few; v_call: TRBV24-1; d_call: TRBD1; cdr3_aa: CATSDLRQGAGNEQFF; cdr3_nt: TGTGCCACCAGTGATTTGCGGCAGGGGGCCGGTAATGAGCAGTTCTTC
j_call: TRBJ2-1; clone_size: few; v_call: TRBV24-1; d_call: NA; cdr3_aa: CATSGSRGRLRNEQFF; cdr3_nt: TGTGCCACCAGTGGGTCCAGGGGTCGTCTGCGCAATGAGCAGTTCTTC
j_call: TRBJ2-5; clone_size: few; v_call: TRBV4-2; d_call: NA; cdr3_aa: CASSQDQGPQETQYF; cdr3_nt: TGTGCCAGCAGCCAAGATCAAGGGCCCCAAGAGACCCAGTACTTC
j_call: TRBJ2-7; clone_size: few; v_call: TRBV10-3; d_call: NA; cdr3_aa: CAIGQGHSYEQYF; cdr3_nt: TGTGCCATCGGGCAGGGGCACTCCTACGAGCAGTACTTC
j_call: TRBJ2-1; clone_size: NA; v_call: TRBV5-1; d_call: TRBD1; cdr3_aa: CASSLAKQGWDEQFF; cdr3_nt: TGCGCCAGCAGCTTGGCGAAACAGGGGTGGGATGAGCAGTTCTTC
j_call: TRBJ1-5; clone_size: few; v_call: TRBV6-1; d_call: NA; cdr3_aa: CASSEAGGEGNQPQHF; cdr3_nt: TGTGCCAGCAGTGAAGCAGGAGGGGAGGGCAATCAGCCCCAGCATTTT
j_call: TRBJ2-7; clone_size: few; v_call: TRBV12-3/TRBV12-4; d_call: NA; cdr3_aa: CASSFRGLEYEQYF; cdr3_nt: TGTGCCAGCAGTTTTAGAGGACTGGAATACGAGCAGTACTTC
j_call: TRBJ2-1; clone_size: few; v_call: TRBV12-3/TRBV12-4; d_call: TRBD2; cdr3_aa: CASSLAGFANNEQFF; cdr3_nt: TGTGCCAGCAGCCTAGCGGGGTTCGCAAACAATGAGCAGTTCTTC
j_call: TRBJ2-5; clone_size: many; v_call: TRBV24-1; d_call: NA; cdr3_aa: CATSDMAGSETQYF; cdr3_nt: TGTGCCACCAGTGACATGGCAGGTTCAGAGACCCAGTACTTC
j_call: TRBJ1-2; clone_size: many; v_call: TRBV20-1; d_call: TRBD1; cdr3_aa: CSARAGQGFYGYTF; cdr3_nt: TGCAGTGCTAGGGCCGGACAGGGGTTCTATGGCTACACCTTC
j_call: TRBJ2-7; clone_size: few; v_call: TRBV7-2; d_call: TRBD2; cdr3_aa: CASSLALAGSSYEQYF; cdr3_nt: TGTGCCAGCAGCTTAGCGCTAGCGGGGAGCTCCTACGAGCAGTACTTC
j_call: TRBJ2-7; clone_size: NA; v_call: TRBV20-1; d_call: TRBD1; cdr3_aa: CSASTQGDYEQYF; cdr3_nt: TGCAGTGCCAGCACACAGGGGGACTACGAGCAGTACTTC
j_call: TRBJ1-5; clone_size: many; v_call: TRBV28; d_call: NA; cdr3_aa: CASSFPSRGGSSNQPQHF; cdr3_nt: TGTGCCAGCAGTTTCCCCTCTCGTGGCGGGTCTAGCAATCAGCCCCAGCATTTT
j_call: TRBJ2-3; clone_size: NA; v_call: TRBV12-3/TRBV12-4; d_call: NA; cdr3_aa: CASSSVQGLLGDTQYF; cdr3_nt: TGTGCCAGCAGTTCGGTTCAGGGACTTTTAGGAGATACGCAGTATTTT
j_call: TRBJ2-5; clone_size: NA; v_call: TRBV20-1; d_call: NA; cdr3_aa: CSARFQETQYF; cdr3_nt: TGCAGTGCTAGGTTCCAAGAGACCCAGTACTTC
j_call: TRBJ2-7; clone_size: few; v_call: TRBV3-1; d_call: NA; cdr3_aa: CASSQDWYYEQYF; cdr3_nt: TGTGCCAGCAGCCAAGATTGGTACTACGAGCAGTACTTC
j_call: TRBJ1-6; clone_size: NA; v_call: TRBV6-1; d_call: TRBD1; cdr3_aa: CASSLTGVNSPLHF; cdr3_nt: TGTGCCAGCAGCCTTACAGGGGTAAATTCACCCCTCCACTTT
j_call: TRBJ2-3; clone_size: NA; v_call: TRBV27; d_call: NA; cdr3_aa: CASSFTWTASTDTQYF; cdr3_nt: TGTGCCAGCAGTTTTACCTGGACAGCTAGCACAGATACGCAGTATTTT
j_call: TRBJ2-2; clone_size: NA; v_call: TRBV5-4; d_call: NA; cdr3_aa: CASSLRGETGELFF; cdr3_nt: TGTGCCAGCAGCTTGCGGGGAGAGACCGGGGAGCTGTTTTTT
j_call: TRBJ2-4; clone_size: many; v_call: TRBV3-1; d_call: NA; cdr3_aa: CASSQDPKNIQYF; cdr3_nt: TGTGCCAGCAGCCAAGATCCCAAAAACATTCAGTACTTC
j_call: TRBJ2-1; clone_size: few; v_call: TRBV4-3; d_call: TRBD2; cdr3_aa: CASSQDEGGENEQFF; cdr3_nt: TGCGCCAGCAGCCAAGATGAGGGAGGGGAGAATGAGCAGTTCTTC
j_call: TRBJ1-2; clone_size: NA; v_call: TRBV7-9; d_call: NA; cdr3_aa: CASSLSLREGTYTF; cdr3_nt: TGTGCCAGCAGCTTATCTCTACGGGAGGGGACTTACACCTTC
j_call: TRBJ2-7; clone_size: few; v_call: TRBV5-1; d_call: NA; cdr3_aa: CASSLIQGGEQYF; cdr3_nt: TGCGCCAGCAGCTTGATCCAGGGCGGCGAGCAGTACTTC
j_call: TRBJ2-2; clone_size: NA; v_call: TRBV5-1; d_call: TRBD2; cdr3_aa: CASSLERTSGGSGELFF; cdr3_nt: TGCGCCAGCAGCTTGGAGAGGACTAGCGGAGGCTCCGGGGAGCTGTTTTTT
j_call: TRBJ2-2; clone_size: few; v_call: TRBV11-2; d_call: TRBD1; cdr3_aa: CASSLHLGQGTGELFF; cdr3_nt: TGTGCCAGCAGCTTACATTTGGGACAGGGTACCGGGGAGCTGTTTTTT
j_call: TRBJ2-7; clone_size: NA; v_call: TRBV14; d_call: NA; cdr3_aa: CASSQDLGGPEQYF; cdr3_nt: TGTGCCAGCAGCCAAGATCTTGGGGGACCCGAGCAGTACTTC